The 26 T cell receptor beta chains reported below all come from one sample, sequenced in a study of T-cell memory formation after mild COVID-19. TCRdb analysed the 5' RACE reads with MiXCR anew, one entry per CDR3 protein. The sample holds more than 85,000 distinct CDR3 sequences; 11% are singletons and the top ten take roughly 40%. Sequenced sample: PBMCs or a T cell subset sorted from them (not recorded which). Source of these receptors: a man younger than 30 who had mild COVID-19 (a few samples of this study predate the infection). Cell type and time point are not known.

This chain joins TRBV5-1 and TRBJ2-4; D is perhaps TRBD1 or TRBD2 (5 bases each). V shed 7 bases and J shed 6 bases, with 11 bases lying between them. The CDR3 has 12 residues. From germline, CDR1 is SGHRS and CDR2 YFSETQ. CDR3 protein: CASLSDRNIQYF. As DNA, the CDR3 is TGCGCCAGCCTTAGCGACAGAAACATTCAGTACTTC.

This clonotype came up a few times. V and J are TRBV6-5 and TRBJ1-5; the D gene is possibly TRBD1 (5 bases). This CDR3 is 15 amino acids long. V gave up 0 bases and J gave up 7 bases, with 13 bases separating them. CDR1 and CDR2 (germline): MNHEY, SVGAGI. The CDR3 here is CASSYSGDLGQPQHF. CDR3 DNA sequence: TGTGCCAGCAGTTACTCGGGGGACTTGGGGCAGCCCCAGCATTTT.

J is TRBJ2-7 and V is TRBV7-3, with 15 bases that match TRBD2. From germline, CDR1 is SGHTA and CDR2 FQGTGA. V shed 5 bases, J shed 6 bases, and the junction held 11 bases outside the gene matches. CDR3 length: 17 amino acids. The CDR3 nucleotides read TGTGCCAGCAGCCCGGGACTAGCGGGGGGTACTGGGCGCGAGCAGTACTTC. It codes for CASSPGLAGGTGREQYF. Supplemented by reference TRBV7-3 and TRBJ2-7, the full variable domain reads GAGVSQTPSNKVTEKGKYVELRCDPISGHTALYWYRQSLGQGPEFLIYFQGTGAADDSGLPNDRFFAVRPEGSVSTLKIQRTERGDSAVYLCASSPGLAGGTGREQYFGPGTRLTVT.

This clonotype was seen more than once but under ten times. This chain connects TRBV27 to TRBJ2-1; 8 bases map to TRBD1. Germline V CDR1 and CDR2: MNHEY, SMNVEV (reference sequence). J gave up 6 bases and V 6 bases, and 7 bases lay outside the gene matches. The CDR3 is made up of 14 amino acids. The CDR3 DNA reads as TGTGCCAGCAGGGAGCAGGGGGCAGGCAATGAGCAGTTCTTC. This translates into CASREQGAGNEQFF.

This clonotype has at least ten counts. For the CDR3, the DNA is TGCAGCGTTGAGGTCGCCGGGGGTTCACCCCTCCACTTT. It is translated as CSVEVAGGSPLHF. V gene TRBV29-1 combines with J gene TRBJ1-6, with D possibly TRBD1 on 5 matching bases. Germline V gives CDR1 SQVTM, CDR2 ANQGSEA. V was shortened by 3 bases and J by 9 bases, with 12 bases between the two germline ends. The CDR3 runs 13 residues. Full variable domain (remainder filled in from reference TRBV29-1 and TRBJ1-6): SAVISQKPSRDICQRGTSLTIQCQVDSQVTMMFWYRQQPGQSLTLIATANQGSEATYESGFVIDKFPISRPNLTFSTLTVSNMSPEDSSIYLCSVEVAGGSPLHFGNGTRLTVT.

This clonotype was observed a few times. The chain carries TRBV7-9 and TRBJ1-2; possibly TRBD1 for D (5 bases). Trimming left V 4 bases short and J 5 bases short, with 17 bases between. The CDR3 is made up of 15 amino acids. CDR1 SEHNR and CDR2 FQNEAQ come from the germline V gene (reference sequence). The CDR3 DNA is TGTGCCAGCAGCTCAACCCAGGGACGGTCGTATGGCTACACCTTC. It is translated as CASSSTQGRSYGYTF.

The chain is built from TRBV12-3 or TRBV12-4 and TRBJ2-1; no reliable D call. CDR3 size: 15 residues. Trimming removed 7 bases at V and 6 bases at J, with 19 bases between. The CDR3 DNA reads TGTGCCAGCATCCTGGACGGTGCTCGTACCAATGAGCAGTTCTTC. It specifies CASILDGARTNEQFF.

In this sample, this clonotype turned up a few times. The chain employs TRBV5-1 and TRBJ2-6; D tentatively reads TRBD1 or TRBD2 (5 bases each). This CDR3 comprises 18 residues. Germline CDR1 and CDR2: SGHRS and YFSETQ. Trimming pared 4 bases from V and 0 bases from J, leaving 17 bases between. The CDR3 nucleotides are TGCGCCAGCAGCCCCCCCCGGGGCGCCTCCTCTGGGGCCAACGTCCTGACTTTC. This codes for CASSPPRGASSGANVLTF.

The rearrangement uses TRBV7-9 and TRBJ1-2, with D possibly being TRBD1 (5 bases). The CDR3 consists of 14 residues. Deletions cut 3 bases from V and 6 bases from J, with 14 bases between. Germline CDR1 reads SEHNR; CDR2 reads FQNEAQ (reference sequence). Here the CDR3 DNA reads TGTGCCAGCAGCTTCCCCGGACATGTCAATGGCTACACCTTC. Amino acid sequence: CASSFPGHVNGYTF.

This chain joins TRBV12-3 or TRBV12-4 and TRBJ1-6; possibly TRBD1 for D (6 bases). This CDR3 spans 15 amino acids. Trimming stripped 5 bases from V and 10 bases from J, with 18 bases between. CDR3 residues: CASSPGETEYSPLHF. In nucleotides, the CDR3 is TGTGCCAGCAGTCCAGGGGAGACGGAATACTCACCCCTCCACTTT.

Many counts were recorded for this clonotype. The chain uses TRBV11-2 and TRBJ2-7; TRBD1 is a possible D gene (6 bases). Germline CDR1 and CDR2: SGHAT and FQNNGV. V was clipped by 8 bases and J by 6 bases, with 23 bases between them. This CDR3 region has 15 residues. This CDR3 reads CASSSRGRGPVEQYV. Written as DNA, the CDR3 is TGTGCCAGCTCATCGAGGGGCAGGGGCCCCGTCGAGCAGTACGTC.

This clonotype was picked up a small number of times. V usage is TRBV7-9 and J usage is TRBJ2-5; D remains unclear. The CDR3 is 15 amino acids. Trimming cost V 2 bases and J 1 base, with 11 bases left between them. The germline CDR1 and CDR2 sequences are SEHNR and FQNEAQ (reference sequence). The CDR3 nucleotides read TGTGCCAGCAGCTTACGGGTAGACATCCAAGAGACCCAGTACTTC. It encodes CASSLRVDIQETQYF.

The rearrangement uses TRBV6-4 and TRBJ1-1; D not certain. This CDR3 contains 13 residues. Germline CDR1 MRHNA, CDR2 SNTAGT. Trimming left V 5 bases short and J 3 bases short, with 10 bases between. CDR3 DNA: TGTGCCAGCAGTTCTAGAGTAGACACTGAAGCTTTCTTT. Translation: CASSSRVDTEAFF.

This chain joins TRBV29-1 and TRBJ2-3; 8 bases line up with TRBD2. V shed 6 bases, J shed 4 bases, and the junction held 6 bases outside the gene matches. The V gene's germline CDR1 is SQVTM and CDR2 ANQGSEA. CDR3 size: 13 residues. CDR3 coding DNA: TGCAGCGTCGTAGCGGGGCTGGCAGATACGCAGTATTTT. Its protein product is CSVVAGLADTQYF.

This clonotype was picked up many times. The chain joins TRBV20-1 to TRBJ2-2; 7 nucleotides align to TRBD1. Germline V gene data show CDR1 as DFQATT and CDR2 as SNEGSKA (reference sequence). The length of the CDR3 is 13 residues. Trimming took 5 bases from V and 3 from J; bases not matched to a gene: 3. CDR3 sequence reads: CSADRVDTGELFF. In DNA, the CDR3 is TGCAGTGCTGACAGGGTAGACACCGGGGAGCTGTTTTTT.

The chain recombines TRBV6-1 with TRBJ2-7; D unclear. The CDR3 has 16 residues. Looked up from germline, CDR1 is MNHNS and CDR2 is SASEGT. Trimming took off 6 bases at V and 6 bases at J, with 24 bases between the two ends. The CDR3 is CASRAGWPPSQSEQYF. The CDR3 DNA follows: TGTGCCAGCAGGGCTGGGTGGCCCCCCTCTCAGAGCGAGCAGTACTTC.

This chain uses TRBV27 with TRBJ2-2, with a tentative D call TRBD1 (5 bases). V lost 6 bases and J lost 1, with 12 bases in between. Germline CDR1 is MNHEY and CDR2 is SMNVEV (reference sequence). This CDR3 is 15 amino acids long. The DNA for the CDR3 is TGTGCCAGCAGCCTAGGGGCCTTGAACACCGGGGAGCTGTTTTTT. This gives the protein CASSLGALNTGELFF.

The chain recombines TRBV20-1 with TRBJ1-6, with D maybe TRBD1 (6 bases). Trimming shortened V by 0 bases and J by 0 bases, and 12 bases separated the two germline ends. The length of the CDR3 is 17 residues. CDR1 is DFQATT, CDR2 SNEGSKA, per germline (reference sequence). The CDR3 DNA is TGCAGTGCTAGAGATACCTACAGGGACTCCTATAATTCACCCCTCCACTTT. Protein: CSARDTYRDSYNSPLHF.

V gene TRBV29-1 combines with J gene TRBJ2-2; the D is unclear. In germline, CDR1 is SQVTM, CDR2 ANQGSEA. The CDR3 is 12 residues long. V was pared by 3 bases and J by 2 bases, with 4 bases between. DNA of the CDR3: TGCAGCGTTGATGGAAACACCGGGGAGCTGTTTTTT. This codes for CSVDGNTGELFF.

This rearrangement joins TRBV27 to TRBJ1-1, with D perhaps TRBD1 (6 bases). This CDR3 contains 14 residues. Trimming shortened V by 4 bases and J by 1 base, and 10 bases separated the two germline ends. Germline V gene sequence: CDR1 MNHEY, CDR2 SMNVEV (reference sequence). The CDR3 protein is CASSSTGPNTEAFF. CDR3 DNA: TGTGCCAGCAGTTCAACAGGGCCGAACACTGAAGCTTTCTTT.

The genes are TRBV7-6 and TRBJ2-7; D assignment may be TRBD1 or TRBD2 (6 bases each). The germline CDR1 and CDR2 sequences are SGHVS and FNYEAQ. Trimming cost V 3 bases and J 3 bases, with 12 bases left between them. This CDR3 contains 14 residues. The CDR3 protein is CASSFQEGVYEQYF. DNA for the CDR3: TGTGCCAGCAGCTTTCAGGAGGGGGTCTACGAGCAGTACTTC.

This clonotype was counted at least ten times. This sequence joins TRBV4-1 and TRBJ2-7, with D possibly called TRBD1 or TRBD2 (5 bases each). The length of the CDR3 is 15 residues. V lost 4 bases and J 3 bases, leaving 16 bases between the germline ends. Per germline, CDR1 MGHRA and CDR2 YSYEKL. The CDR3 loop reads CASSRDQNLGYEQYF. The CDR3 bases are TGCGCCAGCAGCCGGGACCAAAACTTAGGCTACGAGCAGTACTTC.

Only a few counts were recorded for this clonotype. The V and J genes are TRBV12-5 and TRBJ1-6; D uncertain. Trimming took off 6 bases at V and 12 bases at J, with 12 bases between the two ends. The germline gives CDR1 LGHNT, CDR2 FRNRAP. The CDR3 consists of 12 residues. As DNA, the CDR3 is TGTGCTAGTGGGTATGACTACTTACCCCTCCACTTT. This translates into CASGYDYLPLHF.

J is TRBJ2-2 and V is TRBV19; maybe TRBD1 (5 bases). Trimming took off 2 bases at V and 0 bases at J, with 10 bases between the two ends. The CDR3 contains 16 residues. CDR1 LNHDA and CDR2 SQIVND come from the germline V gene (reference sequence). The CDR3 here is CASSIYRTANTGELFF. The CDR3 DNA reads as TGTGCCAGTAGTATATACAGGACGGCGAACACCGGGGAGCTGTTTTTT.

The sample holds a few counts of this clonotype. This chain links TRBV27 with TRBJ2-3; 11 bases fit TRBD2. The CDR3 is 15 residues long. V was pared by 6 bases and J by 5 bases, with 7 bases of the junction left unmatched. Germline assignment: CDR1 MNHEY and CDR2 SMNVEV (reference sequence). For the CDR3, the DNA is TGTGCCAGCAGCCATAGCGGGGGGGCAATAGATACGCAGTATTTT. Translated: CASSHSGGAIDTQYF.

This clonotype was counted only a few times. The chain recombines TRBV4-1 with TRBJ1-1, with a possible D match to TRBD1 (5 bases). Germline V gives CDR1 MGHRA, CDR2 YSYEKL. Trimming took 0 bases from V and 4 from J, leaving 15 bases between them. The CDR3 runs 16 residues. The CDR3: CASSQDRRELGTEAFF. The CDR3 bases are TGCGCCAGCAGCCAAGATCGCAGGGAATTAGGCACTGAAGCTTTCTTT.